Below, 25 T cell receptor beta chains from the same sample are listed, as sequenced in a study of neurological immune-mediated disorders (dated by TCRdb to between 2018 and 2021). The time point label on this specimen signifies: longitudinal time-point 2. The receptor library was made with 5' RACE. The sequencing machine was an Illumina HiSeq 2500. TCRdb applied fastp at Q25 and MiXCR to the public reads, then kept only in-frame beta chains. Identical CDR3 protein sequences are pooled into one entry, listed with their most common genes and DNA. Recorded for this sample are about 90,000 distinct CDR3 sequences; over 10% of them occurred a single time. The top ten hold just under 5% of the sample. Sequencing was done on a sample of PBMCs. These receptors came from a female donor with HTLV-1-associated myelopathy (HAM/TSP).

This clonotype was seen repeatedly, ten times or more. The rearrangement links TRBV6-2 or TRBV6-3 to TRBJ1-2; D call uncertain. The CDR3 is made up of 9 amino acids. Trimming shortened V by 5 bases and J by 8 bases, and 3 bases separated the two germline ends. Per the germline V gene, CDR1 is MNHEY and CDR2 is SVGEGT. In DNA, the CDR3 is TGTGCCAGCAGTCTCGGCTACACCTTC. Translating gives CASSLGYTF.

This clonotype was observed at least ten times. The V call is TRBV9, the J call TRBJ2-2; D perhaps matches TRBD2 (6 bases). Germline V gives CDR1 SGDLS, CDR2 YYNGEE. This CDR3 comprises 16 residues. The V and J ends lost 0 bases and 5 bases respectively, with 14 bases between them. CDR3 sequence (DNA): TGTGCCAGCAGCGTAGAGGCAGGGAGGCAAACCGGGGAGCTGTTTTTT. This translates into CASSVEAGRQTGELFF.

With regard to this clonotype: Given a much more abundant clone one base away, this may be a read error. The V and J genes are TRBV27 and TRBJ2-2; D unclear. The CDR3 has 13 residues. Trimming cost V 3 bases and J 8 bases, with 10 bases left between them. The germline V gene encodes CDR1 MNHEY and CDR2 SMNVEV (reference sequence). Here the CDR3 DNA reads TGTGCCAGCAGTTTTCAAGTGGGAGGGGAGCTGTTTTTT. Encoded protein: CASSFQVGGELFF.

CDR3 residues: CASSPARTSETQYF. The DNA for the CDR3 is TGTGCCAGCAGCCCGGCACGGACCTCAGAGACCCAGTACTTC. The rearrangement links TRBV5-6 to TRBJ2-5; D is undetermined. Between the trimmed V and J ends, which lost 4 bases and 4 bases, there was a span of 14 bases. There are 14 residues in the CDR3. Germline CDR1 SGHDT, CDR2 YYEEEE.

This clonotype appeared many times. The V gene is TRBV28, the J gene TRBJ2-7; D remains ambiguous. The CDR3 runs 15 residues. V was trimmed by 5 bases and J by 0 bases, leaving 14 bases between them. Germline assignment: CDR1 MDHEN and CDR2 SYDVKM. The CDR3 loop is CASSRPVPPSYEQYF. Written as DNA, the CDR3 is TGTGCCAGCAGTCGCCCAGTCCCCCCCTCCTACGAGCAGTACTTC.

Many counts were recorded for this clonotype. The gene calls are TRBV20-1 and TRBJ2-7; TRBD2 aligns across 9 bases. This CDR3 comprises 13 residues. CDR1 is DFQATT, CDR2 SNEGSKA, per germline (reference sequence). The ends lost 6 bases at V and 0 bases at J; junction bases unmatched: 3. This chain's CDR3 is CSAETSGSYEQYF. For the CDR3, the DNA is TGCAGTGCGGAGACTAGCGGCTCCTACGAGCAGTACTTC.

This clonotype was seen many times. The chain uses TRBV20-1 and TRBJ1-5, with no clear D. Looked up from germline, CDR1 is DFQATT and CDR2 is SNEGSKA (reference sequence). This CDR3 region has 12 residues. Trimming removed 4 bases from V and 7 bases from J, with 11 bases in between. This CDR3 is CSAKRVSQPQHF. The CDR3 region has the DNA TGCAGTGCTAAAAGGGTGTCGCAGCCCCAGCATTTT.

This clonotype was detected ten times or more. The chain links TRBV20-1 to TRBJ2-3; D gene unclear. Germline V gene lookup returns CDR1 DFQATT and CDR2 SNEGSKA (reference sequence). Trimming took 1 base from V and 0 from J, leaving 8 bases between them. This CDR3 contains 14 residues. The CDR3 sequence is CSARGTLSTDTQYF. Here the CDR3 DNA reads TGCAGTGCTAGAGGCACCCTGAGCACAGATACGCAGTATTTT.

This clonotype was seen repeatedly, ten times or more. The V and J genes are TRBV2 and TRBJ2-3; D unresolved. The CDR3 totals 12 residues. Germline V gene lookup returns CDR1 SNHLY and CDR2 FYNNEI. Between the trimmed V and J ends, which lost 0 bases and 8 bases, there was a span of 6 bases. The CDR3 sequence is CASSEAKGTQYF. The CDR3 DNA reads TGTGCCAGCAGTGAAGCAAAGGGTACGCAGTATTTT.

This clonotype has more than one count but fewer than ten. In nucleotides, the CDR3 is TGTGCCAGCAGAACAGGGTGGCATGTCGGGGGCTACACCTTC. This codes for CASRTGWHVGGYTF. The V gene is TRBV9, the J gene TRBJ1-2, with D possibly being TRBD1 (6 bases). This CDR3 has 14 residues. Trimming removed 5 bases at V and 8 bases at J, with 19 bases between. Germline CDR1 and CDR2: SGDLS and YYNGEE.

This chain uses TRBV5-1 with TRBJ2-1; 10 positions match TRBD1. Trimming cost V 5 bases and J 4 bases; bases outside gene matches: 9. Germline CDR1 reads SGHRS; CDR2 reads YFSETQ. This CDR3 has 16 amino acids. As DNA, the CDR3 is TGCGCCAGCAGACTGACAGGGGGCTCGGGGTACAATGAGCAGTTCTTC. This sequence encodes CASRLTGGSGYNEQFF.

This clonotype was observed many times. CDR3 DNA: TGTGCCACCAGCACCTGGACCCACAATGAGCAGTTCTTC. It encodes CATSTWTHNEQFF. V usage is TRBV15 and J usage is TRBJ2-1; D unresolved. Germline V CDR1 and CDR2: LNHNV, YYDKDF (reference sequence). Trimming removed 4 bases at V and 5 bases at J, with 9 bases between. The CDR3 length is 13 residues. The variable domain in full, completed from reference TRBV15 and TRBJ2-1, reads DAMVIQNPRYQVTQFGKPVTLSCSQTLNHNVMYWYQQKSSQAPKLLFHYYDKDFNNEADTPDNFQSRRPNTSFCFLDIRSPGLGDTAMYLCATSTWTHNEQFFGPGTRLTVL.

This clonotype was picked up many times. V usage is TRBV5-5 and J usage is TRBJ2-2; D uncertain. Trimming left V 0 bases short and J 6 bases short, with 9 bases between. The CDR3 length is 14 residues. The germline CDR1 and CDR2 sequences are SGHKS and YYEKEE (reference sequence). The CDR3, as DNA: TGTGCCAGCAGCTTGGAGCTGGCTCCCGGGGAGCTGTTTTTT. It yields the protein CASSLELAPGELFF.

This clonotype was picked up many times. The chain links TRBV5-1 to TRBJ1-2; the D is unclear. CDR3 size: 13 residues. Germline-derived CDR1 and CDR2 are SGHRS and YFSETQ. The V end was cut by 0 bases, the J end by 1 base, with 4 bases between. This chain's CDR3 is CASSLADNYGYTF. In nucleotides, the CDR3 is TGCGCCAGCAGCTTGGCTGATAACTATGGCTACACCTTC. The full variable domain, its missing parts supplied by reference TRBV5-1 and TRBJ1-2, is KAGVTQTPRYLIKTRGQQVTLSCSPISGHRSVSWYQQTPGQGLQFLFEYFSETQRNKGNFPGRFSGRQFSNSRSEMNVSTLELGDSALYLCASSLADNYGYTFGSGTRLTVV.

This clonotype has at least ten counts. The V gene is TRBV12-3 or TRBV12-4, the J gene TRBJ1-2; 8 bases agree with TRBD1. V dropped 5 bases and J dropped 10; count of bases not matched to a gene: 15. CDR3 length: 15 residues. The CDR3 DNA is TGTGCCAGCAGTCCAGGGATGACAGGGGCGGGTAACTACACCTTC. It yields the protein CASSPGMTGAGNYTF.

This chain links TRBV20-1 with TRBJ2-3; 7 nucleotides agree with TRBD1. Trimming removed 5 bases from V and 3 bases from J; junction bases left unmatched: 14. The V gene's germline CDR1 is DFQATT and CDR2 SNEGSKA (reference sequence). The CDR3 is 16 residues long. The CDR3 reads CSAQVRGRGMTDTQYF. CDR3 DNA sequence: TGCAGTGCTCAAGTCCGGGGCAGGGGGATGACAGATACGCAGTATTTT.

On this clonotype: Because the CDR3 is missing its conserved closing phenylalanine or tryptophan, this is likely a read error. CDR3 sequence (DNA): TGTGCCAGCAGCCCAGGGACAGGGGGAGAGACCCAGTACTTA. Translated: CASSPGTGGETQYL. The V and J genes are TRBV7-2 and TRBJ2-5, with TRBD1 identical over 11 bases. CDR3 length: 14 amino acids. Germline lookup yields CDR1 SGHTA and CDR2 FQGNSA. The junction had 3 bases not matched to a gene; V was cut back by 5 bases and J by 4 bases.

The table lists this clonotype with many counts. The chain has TRBV7-9 and TRBJ2-1; the D gene is possibly TRBD1 (6 bases). V lost 4 bases to trimming and J lost 10 bases, with 14 bases between them. There are 13 residues in the CDR3. CDR1 and CDR2 from the germline V gene are SEHNR and FQNEAQ (reference sequence). CDR3 bases: TGTGCCAGCAGCTCAAATTCTGGGACAGAGCAGTTCTTC. This encodes CASSSNSGTEQFF.

The sample holds many counts of this clonotype. V is TRBV5-1 and J is TRBJ2-5, with D unclear. Trimming pared 5 bases from V and 3 bases from J, leaving 5 bases between. Per germline, CDR1 SGHRS and CDR2 YFSETQ. The CDR3 is made up of 11 amino acids. In DNA form, the CDR3 reads TGCGCCAGCAGGCGTGAAGAGACCCAGTACTTC. The encoded protein is CASRREETQYF.

This clonotype was recorded at least ten times. The J gene is TRBJ2-5, the V gene TRBV10-1; tentatively, D is TRBD2 (7 bases). V was cut by 11 bases and J by 4 bases, with 20 bases left in between. The CDR3 is 14 residues long. Germline V gene lookup returns CDR1 WNHNN and CDR2 SYGVQD (reference sequence). The DNA for the CDR3 is TGCGCCCCCAGGGGAGGGGCCAACCCAGAGACCCAGTACTTC. Protein: CAPRGGANPETQYF.

This clonotype was detected ten times or more. V and J are TRBV2 and TRBJ1-2, with D tentatively TRBD1 (6 bases). Trimming cost V 7 bases and J 8 bases, with 14 bases left between them. The CDR3 consists of 12 residues. Germline V CDR1 and CDR2: SNHLY, FYNNEI. Here the CDR3 reads CASTWTAAGYTF. DNA of the CDR3: TGTGCCAGCACCTGGACAGCTGCGGGCTACACCTTC.

This clonotype came up many times. The chain recombines TRBV5-1 with TRBJ1-2; D gene uncertain. Germline CDR1 is SGHRS and CDR2 is YFSETQ. This CDR3 is built from 13 residues. The germline V and J ends were trimmed by 2 bases and 2 bases, with 7 bases remaining between them. CDR3 coding DNA: TGCGCCAGCAGCTTAAATCCAAACTATGGCTACACCTTC. It specifies CASSLNPNYGYTF.

This clonotype showed up just a few times. The chain couples TRBV12-3 or TRBV12-4 to TRBJ2-1; D remains ambiguous. V lost 6 bases, J lost 0 bases, and 12 bases lay in between. The CDR3 runs to 15 residues. CDR3 in amino acids: CASSARVSSYNEQFF. CDR3 coding DNA: TGTGCCAGCAGCGCCCGGGTGAGCTCCTACAATGAGCAGTTCTTC.

The sample holds many counts of this clonotype. The gene calls are TRBV5-1 and TRBJ2-7; TRBD1 aligns across 11 bases. Per the germline V gene, CDR1 is SGHRS and CDR2 is YFSETQ. CDR3 length: 15 amino acids. J lost 3 bases, V lost 4 bases, and 6 bases had no gene match. CDR3 in amino acids: CASSPPGTGGYEQYF. For the CDR3, the DNA is TGCGCCAGCAGCCCACCCGGGACAGGGGGCTACGAGCAGTACTTC.

This clonotype was seen more than once but under ten times. The chain recombines TRBV12-3 or TRBV12-4 with TRBJ2-5; D possibly uses TRBD1 or TRBD2 (5 bases each). The CDR3 totals 11 residues. The V end lost 3 bases, the J end lost 12 bases, and 11 bases lay between the germline ends. CDR3 sequence (DNA): TGTGCCAGCAGTTTGGGGGTCGTCGAGTACTTC. Translation gives CASSLGVVEYF.